The 21 T cell receptor beta chains below were found in one sample sequenced in a study of blood T cell repertoires in COVID-19. Produced via immunoSEQ multiplex PCR; TCRdb's table is partial and in-frame only. This sample carries about 150,000 clones, more than 85% of them seen once, and the ten largest clones take less than 3%. The sample comprised peripheral blood. These receptors all come from a woman of 80 years or more with COVID-19, enrolled during active disease.

The chain couples TRBV5-4 to TRBJ2-7; 8 nucleotides match TRBD1. The V gene's germline CDR1 is SGHNT and CDR2 YYREEE (reference sequence). This CDR3 has 15 residues. J gave up 0 bases and V 4 bases, and 6 bases lay outside the gene matches. In DNA, the CDR3 is TGTGCCAGCAGCGCGGACAGGGCCAGCTCCTACGAGCAGTACTTC. It translates to CASSADRASSYEQYF.

The chain is built from TRBV3-1 (or the pseudogene TRBV3-2) and TRBJ1-2; TRBD1 agrees at 9 bases. Germline V gene lookup returns CDR1 LGHDT and CDR2 YNNKEL (reference sequence). V shed 3 bases and J 8 bases; nucleotides not matched to a gene: 13. There are 16 residues in the CDR3. The CDR3 is CASSQAKTGGGIGYTF. The CDR3 DNA reads TGTGCCAGCAGCCAGGCAAAAACAGGGGGCGGGATAGGCTACACCTTC.

The rearrangement joins TRBV9 to TRBJ2-2; tentatively, D is TRBD2 (6 bases). This CDR3 comprises 14 residues. With 4 bases removed from V and 7 bases from J, the gap between germline ends came to 14 bases. Germline V gene sequence: CDR1 SGDLS, CDR2 YYNGEE. For the CDR3, the DNA is TGTGCCAGCAGCACGACTAGGGCGGGCGGGGAGCTGTTTTTT. Amino acids: CASSTTRAGGELFF.

The chain uses TRBV6-6 and TRBJ1-5, with 9 bases matching TRBD1. There are 14 residues in the CDR3. Germline V gene data show CDR1 as MNHNY and CDR2 as SVGAGI (reference sequence). After removal of 6 bases from V and 6 bases from J, the junction contained 6 bases not matched to a gene. CDR3 sequence reads: CASRLTGGGQPQHF. The CDR3 DNA sequence: TGTGCCAGCAGACTTACAGGGGGCGGTCAGCCCCAGCATTTT.

CDR3: CASSQEYEVTEAFF. Written as DNA, the CDR3 is TGTGCCAGCAGCCAAGAATACGAGGTGACTGAAGCTTTCTTT. The genes are TRBV4-2 and TRBJ1-1; D unresolved. The germline CDR1 and CDR2 sequences are LGHNA and YNFKEQ. The V and J ends lost 0 bases and 5 bases respectively, with 10 bases between them. The CDR3 is made up of 14 amino acids.

V is TRBV27 and J is TRBJ2-7; maybe TRBD1 (7 bases). Germline V lookup: CDR1 MNHEY, CDR2 SMNVEV (reference sequence). V was trimmed by 2 bases and J by 0 bases, leaving 14 bases between them. The CDR3 consists of 16 residues. CDR3 in amino acids: CASSLSSGGSSYEQYF. For the CDR3, the DNA is TGTGCCAGCAGTTTAAGTTCAGGGGGGTCCTCCTACGAGCAGTACTTC.

V is TRBV28 and J is TRBJ2-3, with 7 positions matching TRBD2. Unmatched junction bases numbered 5, after V lost 5 bases and J lost 0 bases. The CDR3 has 15 residues. Germline CDR1 reads MDHEN; CDR2 reads SYDVKM. The chain's CDR3 is CASSPLAASTDTQYF. The CDR3 bases are TGTGCCAGCAGTCCCCTAGCGGCTAGCACAGATACGCAGTATTTT.

V and J are TRBV25-1 and TRBJ1-2, with 9 nucleotides matching TRBD1. Trimming removed 6 bases from V and 0 bases from J; junction bases left unmatched: 5. The CDR3 is 15 amino acids. Germline V CDR1 and CDR2: MGHDK, SYGVNS. CDR3: CASSTGTGPNYGYTF. The CDR3 nucleotides are TGTGCCAGCAGCACCGGGACAGGGCCTAACTATGGCTACACCTTC.

The chain joins TRBV4-3 to TRBJ2-7; tentative D call: TRBD2 (5 bases). This CDR3 comprises 14 residues. Germline V gene sequence: CDR1 LGHNA, CDR2 YSLEER. With 0 bases removed from V and 6 bases from J, the gap between germline ends came to 12 bases. The CDR3 loop is CASSQDLGRSEQYF. The CDR3 region has the DNA TGCGCCAGCAGCCAAGATCTGGGGAGATCCGAGCAGTACTTC.

This chain links TRBV28 with TRBJ1-2; 10 positions match TRBD1. The CDR3 covers 15 residues. The germline gives CDR1 MDHEN, CDR2 SYDVKM. The junction had 9 bases not matched to a gene; V was cut back by 5 bases and J by 6 bases. CDR3 coding DNA: TGTGCCAGCAGTCCCTATCCGGACAGGGGGAATGGCTACACCTTC. Amino acid sequence: CASSPYPDRGNGYTF.

The chain couples TRBV28 to TRBJ1-1, with D unclear. From germline, CDR1 is MDHEN and CDR2 SYDVKM. V gave up 5 bases and J gave up 0 bases, with 7 bases separating them. CDR3 size: 13 residues. This CDR3 reads CASSLLVNTEAFF. The CDR3 region has the DNA TGTGCCAGCAGTCTACTGGTGAACACTGAAGCTTTCTTT.

This chain links TRBV11-1 with TRBJ2-7; 7 nucleotides line up with TRBD1. V trimming: 2 bases; J trimming: 5 bases; junction bases outside the gene matches: 6. The CDR3 runs 14 residues. Germline V gives CDR1 SGHAT, CDR2 FQDESV (reference sequence). CDR3 region: CASSLNRGPHEQYF. As DNA, the CDR3 is TGTGCCAGCAGCTTAAACAGGGGACCCCACGAGCAGTACTTC.

In its sample, this clone was seen a few times. This rearrangement joins TRBV28 to TRBJ2-2, with TRBD1 as a possible D gene (6 bases). CDR1 MDHEN and CDR2 SYDVKM come from the germline V gene. Trimming stripped 5 bases from V and 7 bases from J, with 11 bases between. CDR3 length: 13 residues. The DNA for the CDR3 is TGTGCCAGCAGTACAGGGTCGGTCGGGGAGCTGTTTTTT. It is translated as CASSTGSVGELFF.

The V call is TRBV7-2, the J call TRBJ1-6; perhaps TRBD1 as D (5 bases). V was cut by 5 bases and J by 7 bases, with 6 bases left in between. This CDR3 region has 12 residues. Per germline, CDR1 SGHTA and CDR2 FQGNSA. CDR3 nucleotides: TGTGCCAGCAGCCGACAGAATTCACCCCTCCACTTT. Encoded protein: CASSRQNSPLHF.

V gene TRBV10-3 combines with J gene TRBJ1-2; TRBD1 might be the D (5 bases). CDR1 and CDR2 (germline): ENHRY, SYGVKD. The CDR3 runs 15 residues. V gave up 0 bases and J gave up 2 bases, with 10 bases separating them. CDR3: CAISESRQGNYGYTF. The CDR3, as DNA: TGTGCCATCAGTGAGTCGCGGCAGGGCAACTATGGCTACACCTTC.

This chain's CDR3 is CASSPGTANNSPLHF. CDR3 DNA sequence: TGTGCCAGCAGCCCGGGAACAGCTAATAATTCACCCCTCCACTTT. V is TRBV7-2 and J is TRBJ1-6; D unclear. The CDR3 has 15 residues. Germline CDR1 SGHTA, CDR2 FQGNSA. Trimming took off 5 bases at V and 5 bases at J, with 13 bases between the two ends.

The chain has TRBV6-2 or TRBV6-3 and TRBJ1-5, with TRBD1 as a possible D gene (6 bases). The V and J ends lost 0 bases and 7 bases respectively, with 7 bases between them. This CDR3 comprises 13 residues. Germline lookup yields CDR1 MNHEY and CDR2 SVGEGT. Here the CDR3 reads CASSYSGTQPQHF. Written as DNA, the CDR3 is TGTGCCAGCAGTTACTCCGGGACACAGCCCCAGCATTTT.

CDR3 nucleotide sequence: TGTGCCAGCAGTTTACCGGGGAAAACTAATGAAAAACTGTTTTTT. This gives the protein CASSLPGKTNEKLFF. The chain has TRBV28 and TRBJ1-4, with D unclear. The CDR3 length is 15 residues. The ends were cut back, 2 bases at V and 1 base at J, with 8 bases in the middle. The V gene's germline CDR1 is MDHEN and CDR2 SYDVKM. Looking up the rest from reference TRBV28 and TRBJ1-4 gives the full variable domain: DVKVTQSSRYLVKRTGEKVFLECVQDMDHENMFWYRQDPGLGLRLIYFSYDVKMKEKGDIPEGYSVSREKKERFSLILESASTNQTSMYLCASSLPGKTNEKLFFGSGTQLSVL.

The chain joins TRBV5-4 to TRBJ2-7, with 8 bases that match TRBD2. CDR1 and CDR2 from the germline V gene are SGHNT and YYREEE (reference sequence). J gave up 7 bases and V 0 bases, and 9 bases lay outside the gene matches. The CDR3 has 15 residues. CDR3 in DNA: TGTGCCAGCAGCTTGGAGGCGACTAGCGTGGAAGAGCAGTACTTC. Translation gives CASSLEATSVEEQYF.

This clone is a singleton in its sample. The J gene is TRBJ2-3, the V gene TRBV11-2, with a tentative D call TRBD2 (5 bases). The germline CDR1 and CDR2 sequences are SGHAT and FQNNGV. The CDR3 has 13 amino acids. The germline V and J ends were trimmed by 2 bases and 11 bases, with 14 bases remaining between them. In DNA form, the CDR3 reads TGTGCCAGCAGCTTATCGAGAGCGGCGGGGCAGTATTTT. Its translation is CASSLSRAAGQYF.

This clone was observed once. The chain combines TRBV7-9 with TRBJ2-3; TRBD2 is a possible D gene (5 bases). There are 15 residues in the CDR3. Germline V lookup: CDR1 SEHNR, CDR2 FQNEAQ (reference sequence). Deletions cut 2 bases from V and 2 bases from J, with 11 bases between. This CDR3 reads CASSLRDTATDTQYF. Written as DNA, the CDR3 is TGTGCCAGCAGCTTACGGGATACAGCCACAGATACGCAGTATTTT.